The next 21 T cell receptor beta chains were all read from a single sample in a study of blood T cell repertoires in COVID-19. The table came from immunoSEQ multiplex PCR; TCRdb's copy has only in-frame clones and leaves some out. Of more than 50,000 clones listed, about 74% are singletons. Material for sequencing was peripheral blood. These receptors originate from an elderly woman with acute or convalescent COVID-19.

The chain's CDR3 is CASSRTGANSNQPQHF. The CDR3 region has the DNA TGTGCCAGCAGCCGGACAGGTGCCAATAGCAATCAGCCCCAGCATTTT. The rearrangement joins TRBV6-2 or TRBV6-3 to TRBJ1-5, with 7 positions matching TRBD1. CDR1 is MNHEY and CDR2 is SVGEGT in the germline V gene. The V and J ends lost 6 bases and 0 bases, in that order; junction bases with no gene match: 8. The CDR3 length is 16 residues.

The chain has TRBV28 and TRBJ1-5; D is possibly TRBD1 (5 bases). CDR1 and CDR2 from the germline V gene are MDHEN and SYDVKM. This CDR3 is built from 14 residues. V gave up 5 bases and J gave up 7 bases, with 15 bases separating them. The CDR3 coding sequence is TGTGCCAGCAGTGGCGGGACCCCAGGCCAGCCCCAGCATTTT. Translation: CASSGGTPGQPQHF.

The rearrangement links TRBV27 to TRBJ2-1, with 7 bases aligning to TRBD2. The CDR3 sequence is 14 residues long. V was clipped by 4 bases and J by 8 bases; unmatched bases: 8. CDR1 and CDR2 (germline): MNHEY, SMNVEV (reference sequence). CDR3 protein: CASSSGGSTDEQFF. Written as DNA, the CDR3 is TGTGCCAGCAGTTCTGGCGGGAGTACTGATGAGCAGTTCTTC.

This clone was observed a handful of times. The gene calls are TRBV16 and TRBJ1-2; 7 bases match TRBD1. The CDR3 covers 16 residues. CDR1 and CDR2 (germline): KGHSY, FQNENV. The V segment lost 2 bases and the J segment 8 bases; nucleotides outside the gene matches: 14. The CDR3 sequence: CASSQRTGLSVGGYTF. The CDR3 region has the DNA TGTGCCAGCAGCCAAAGGACAGGTCTCTCAGTCGGCGGCTACACCTTC.

The chain has TRBV28 and TRBJ2-7, with 14 bases that match TRBD2. In germline, CDR1 is MDHEN, CDR2 SYDVKM. V gave up 5 bases and J gave up 5 bases; unmatched junction bases: 11. This CDR3 has 17 amino acids. CDR3: CASSPRLGTSGRNEQYF. The CDR3 DNA sequence: TGTGCCAGCAGTCCACGCCTTGGGACTAGCGGGAGAAACGAGCAGTACTTC.

This chain joins TRBV5-6 and TRBJ1-4, with 9 bases identical to TRBD1. The germline V gene has CDR1 SGHDT and CDR2 YYEEEE. CDR3 size: 15 residues. The junction had 8 bases not matched to a gene; V was cut back by 4 bases and J by 7 bases. CDR3 region: CASSLVGTGPEKLFF. The CDR3 bases are TGTGCCAGCAGCCTCGTGGGGACAGGGCCTGAAAAACTGTTTTTT.

This clone was observed a handful of times. V usage is TRBV28 and J usage is TRBJ2-5; D perhaps matches TRBD2 (6 bases). The CDR3 runs 16 residues. Germline V lookup: CDR1 MDHEN, CDR2 SYDVKM. V lost 6 bases and J lost 5, with 22 bases in between. CDR3 bases: TGTGCCAGCAGCCAAAAAGGGGCCCGGGAGAGGGAGACCCAGTACTTC. Translating it yields CASSQKGARERETQYF. The whole variable domain, filled in from reference TRBV28 and TRBJ2-5, reads DVKVTQSSRYLVKRTGEKVFLECVQDMDHENMFWYRQDPGLGLRLIYFSYDVKMKEKGDIPEGYSVSREKKERFSLILESASTNQTSMYLCASSQKGARERETQYFGPGTRLLVL.

The chain recombines TRBV9 with TRBJ2-3, with TRBD1 as a possible D gene (5 bases). The germline V gene has CDR1 SGDLS and CDR2 YYNGEE. There are 14 residues in the CDR3. V shed 3 bases and J shed 0 bases, with 8 bases lying between them. The CDR3 spells CASSAQGSTDTQYF. DNA for the CDR3: TGTGCCAGCAGCGCTCAGGGTAGCACAGATACGCAGTATTTT.

The rearrangement joins TRBV5-8 to TRBJ1-1; D gene unclear. Germline CDR1 SGHTS, CDR2 YDEGEE. Trimming cost V 4 bases and J 1 base, with 8 bases left between them. CDR3 length equals 13 residues. CDR3 protein: CASSRTRNTEAFF. CDR3 nucleotide sequence: TGTGCCAGCAGCCGCACGAGGAACACTGAAGCTTTCTTT.

This clone was counted only a few times. V usage is TRBV7-2 and J usage is TRBJ1-5; TRBD1 is a possible D gene (6 bases). V shed 5 bases and J shed 7 bases, with 12 bases lying between them. The CDR3 totals 13 residues. In germline, CDR1 is SGHTA, CDR2 FQGNSA. The CDR3 nucleotides read TGTGCCAGCAGCCGAAACAGGGACCAGCCCCAGCATTTT. Its translation: CASSRNRDQPQHF.

This chain uses TRBV5-4 with TRBJ2-1; the match to TRBD2 covers 11 bases. The V and J ends lost 0 bases and 5 bases, in that order; junction bases with no gene match: 7. Looked up from germline, CDR1 is SGHNT and CDR2 is YYREEE (reference sequence). The CDR3 runs to 17 residues. As DNA, the CDR3 is TGTGCCAGCAGCTTGGACTTCGGACTAGCGGGTCACAATGAGCAGTTCTTC. Translation: CASSLDFGLAGHNEQFF. Supplemented by reference TRBV5-4 and TRBJ2-1, the full variable domain reads ETGVTQSPTHLIKTRGQQVTLRCSSQSGHNTVSWYQQALGQGPQFIFQYYREEENGRGNFPPRFSGLQFPNYSSELNVNALELDDSALYLCASSLDFGLAGHNEQFFGPGTRLTVL.

The V call is TRBV20-1, the J call TRBJ2-7; 7 bases agree with TRBD1. The CDR3 loop spans 10 amino acids. The junction had 5 bases not matched to a gene; V was cut back by 6 bases and J by 9 bases. Germline V gene sequence: CDR1 DFQATT, CDR2 SNEGSKA (reference sequence). The CDR3 DNA is TGCAGTGCGGGGCCAGGGGGGCAGTACTTC. Amino acid sequence: CSAGPGGQYF.

V and J are TRBV28 and TRBJ2-1; TRBD2 aligns across 16 bases. Germline values: CDR1 MDHEN, CDR2 SYDVKM. The CDR3 length is 16 residues. Losses at the gene ends were 5 bases for V and 12 bases for J; bases not matched to a gene: 10. The CDR3 coding sequence is TGTGCCAGCAGTCTCAGTCCGGGACTAGCGGGAGGGGGGCAGTTCTTC. It codes for CASSLSPGLAGGGQFF.

The gene calls are TRBV5-1 and TRBJ2-1; 9 bases align to TRBD2. The CDR3 contains 16 residues. In germline, CDR1 is SGHRS, CDR2 YFSETQ. After removal of 3 bases from V and 0 bases from J, the junction contained 4 bases not matched to a gene. CDR3 region: CASSSDSGSSYNEQFF. The CDR3 region has the DNA TGCGCCAGCAGCTCAGATAGCGGGAGCTCCTACAATGAGCAGTTCTTC.

The chain combines TRBV4-1 with TRBJ2-3; the D gene is possibly TRBD2 (5 bases). Germline values: CDR1 MGHRA, CDR2 YSYEKL. Trimming shortened V by 4 bases and J by 5 bases, and 13 bases separated the two germline ends. The CDR3 contains 14 residues. In DNA, the CDR3 is TGCGCCAGCAGCCCGCGGGTTGATGGAGATACGCAGTATTTT. It encodes CASSPRVDGDTQYF.

The chain recombines TRBV18 with TRBJ2-4; 10 bases match TRBD1. The CDR3 spans 16 residues. The ends lost 5 bases at V and 1 base at J; junction bases unmatched: 5. Per the germline V gene, CDR1 is KGHSH and CDR2 is LQKENI. The CDR3, as DNA: TGTGCCAGCTCATCGACAGGGGGCTCGGCCAAAAACATTCAGTACTTC. This codes for CASSSTGGSAKNIQYF. Supplemented by reference TRBV18 and TRBJ2-4, the full variable domain reads NAGVMQNPRHLVRRRGQEARLRCSPMKGHSHVYWYRQLPEEGLKFMVYLQKENIIDESGMPKERFSAEFPKEGPSILRIQQVVRGDSAAYFCASSSTGGSAKNIQYFGAGTRLSVL.

This chain joins TRBV6-5 and TRBJ2-1; 10 nucleotides agree with TRBD2. Germline trimming cut 4 bases from V and 2 bases from J; bases unmatched to any gene: 5. Looked up from germline, CDR1 is MNHEY and CDR2 is SVGAGI. The CDR3 sequence is 16 residues long. CDR3 region: CASSLPTSGAYNEQFF. The CDR3 coding sequence is TGTGCCAGCAGTTTACCCACTAGCGGGGCCTACAATGAGCAGTTCTTC.

The chain joins TRBV28 to TRBJ2-6; D is perhaps TRBD1 (6 bases). Trimming pared 6 bases from V and 0 bases from J, leaving 15 bases between. The length of the CDR3 is 17 residues. Germline V gene lookup returns CDR1 MDHEN and CDR2 SYDVKM. CDR3 in amino acids: CASRRSSGVSGANVLTF. CDR3 DNA: TGTGCCAGCAGGCGATCCTCAGGGGTCTCTGGGGCCAACGTCCTGACTTTC. The full variable domain, with the rest looked up from reference TRBV28 and TRBJ2-6, is DVKVTQSSRYLVKRTGEKVFLECVQDMDHENMFWYRQDPGLGLRLIYFSYDVKMKEKGDIPEGYSVSREKKERFSLILESASTNQTSMYLCASRRSSGVSGANVLTFGAGSRLTVL.

The chain combines TRBV6-4 with TRBJ1-6; 9 bases are shared with TRBD1. The germline CDR1 and CDR2 sequences are MRHNA and SNTAGT. CDR3 length: 14 amino acids. Unmatched junction bases numbered 3, after V lost 5 bases and J lost 7 bases. The CDR3: CASSRDRDNSPLHF. The CDR3 DNA follows: TGTGCCAGCAGTCGGGACAGGGACAATTCACCCCTCCACTTT.

The chain is built from TRBV4-3 and TRBJ1-1, with a tentative D call TRBD1 (5 bases). CDR3 length: 14 residues. In germline, CDR1 is LGHNA, CDR2 YSLEER. V was pared by 4 bases and J by 6 bases, with 15 bases between. The DNA for the CDR3 is TGCGCCAGCAGCCCGGTTAACAGGCTTCCTGAAGCTTTCTTT. It is translated as CASSPVNRLPEAFF.

This clone appeared a few times. This chain connects TRBV7-9 to TRBJ2-2; TRBD1 agrees at 9 bases. Germline-derived CDR1 and CDR2 are SEHNR and FQNEAQ (reference sequence). The CDR3 is 15 residues long. The V gene end was trimmed by 5 bases and the J gene end by 1 base; junction bases not matched to a gene: 2. Written as DNA, the CDR3 is TGTGCCAGCAGCACGGACAGGGGGAACACCGGGGAGCTGTTTTTT. Amino acid sequence: CASSTDRGNTGELFF.